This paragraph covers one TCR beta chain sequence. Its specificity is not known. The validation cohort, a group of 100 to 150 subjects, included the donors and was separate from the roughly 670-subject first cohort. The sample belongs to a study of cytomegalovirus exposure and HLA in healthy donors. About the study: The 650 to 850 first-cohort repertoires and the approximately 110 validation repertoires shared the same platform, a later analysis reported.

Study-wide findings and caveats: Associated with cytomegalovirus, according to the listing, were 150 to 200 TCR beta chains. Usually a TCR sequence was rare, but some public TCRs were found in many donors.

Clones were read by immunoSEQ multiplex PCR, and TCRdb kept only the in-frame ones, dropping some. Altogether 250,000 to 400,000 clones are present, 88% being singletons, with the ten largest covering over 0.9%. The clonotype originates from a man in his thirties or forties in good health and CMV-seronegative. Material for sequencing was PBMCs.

CDR3 in DNA: TGTGCCAGCACTCTGGAGAAGCTCCCGAATTCACCCCTCCACTTT. Its protein product is CASTLEKLPNSPLHF. The V call is TRBV6-1, the J call TRBJ1-6; D is unclear. The CDR3 spans 15 residues. V lost 7 bases and J 7 bases, leaving 17 bases between the germline ends. Germline-derived CDR1 and CDR2 are MNHNS and SASEGT.